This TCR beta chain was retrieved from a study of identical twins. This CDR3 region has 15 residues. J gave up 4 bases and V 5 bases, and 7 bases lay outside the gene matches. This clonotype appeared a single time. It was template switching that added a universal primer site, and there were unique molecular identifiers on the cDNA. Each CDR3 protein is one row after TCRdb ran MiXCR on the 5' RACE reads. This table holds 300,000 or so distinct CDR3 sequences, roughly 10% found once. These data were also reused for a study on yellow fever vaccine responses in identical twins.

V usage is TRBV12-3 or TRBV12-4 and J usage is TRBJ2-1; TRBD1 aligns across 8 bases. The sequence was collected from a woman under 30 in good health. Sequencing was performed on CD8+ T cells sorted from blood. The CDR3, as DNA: TGTGCCAGCAGTCATGACAGGGGAGAATACAATGAGCAGTTCTTC. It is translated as CASSHDRGEYNEQFF.